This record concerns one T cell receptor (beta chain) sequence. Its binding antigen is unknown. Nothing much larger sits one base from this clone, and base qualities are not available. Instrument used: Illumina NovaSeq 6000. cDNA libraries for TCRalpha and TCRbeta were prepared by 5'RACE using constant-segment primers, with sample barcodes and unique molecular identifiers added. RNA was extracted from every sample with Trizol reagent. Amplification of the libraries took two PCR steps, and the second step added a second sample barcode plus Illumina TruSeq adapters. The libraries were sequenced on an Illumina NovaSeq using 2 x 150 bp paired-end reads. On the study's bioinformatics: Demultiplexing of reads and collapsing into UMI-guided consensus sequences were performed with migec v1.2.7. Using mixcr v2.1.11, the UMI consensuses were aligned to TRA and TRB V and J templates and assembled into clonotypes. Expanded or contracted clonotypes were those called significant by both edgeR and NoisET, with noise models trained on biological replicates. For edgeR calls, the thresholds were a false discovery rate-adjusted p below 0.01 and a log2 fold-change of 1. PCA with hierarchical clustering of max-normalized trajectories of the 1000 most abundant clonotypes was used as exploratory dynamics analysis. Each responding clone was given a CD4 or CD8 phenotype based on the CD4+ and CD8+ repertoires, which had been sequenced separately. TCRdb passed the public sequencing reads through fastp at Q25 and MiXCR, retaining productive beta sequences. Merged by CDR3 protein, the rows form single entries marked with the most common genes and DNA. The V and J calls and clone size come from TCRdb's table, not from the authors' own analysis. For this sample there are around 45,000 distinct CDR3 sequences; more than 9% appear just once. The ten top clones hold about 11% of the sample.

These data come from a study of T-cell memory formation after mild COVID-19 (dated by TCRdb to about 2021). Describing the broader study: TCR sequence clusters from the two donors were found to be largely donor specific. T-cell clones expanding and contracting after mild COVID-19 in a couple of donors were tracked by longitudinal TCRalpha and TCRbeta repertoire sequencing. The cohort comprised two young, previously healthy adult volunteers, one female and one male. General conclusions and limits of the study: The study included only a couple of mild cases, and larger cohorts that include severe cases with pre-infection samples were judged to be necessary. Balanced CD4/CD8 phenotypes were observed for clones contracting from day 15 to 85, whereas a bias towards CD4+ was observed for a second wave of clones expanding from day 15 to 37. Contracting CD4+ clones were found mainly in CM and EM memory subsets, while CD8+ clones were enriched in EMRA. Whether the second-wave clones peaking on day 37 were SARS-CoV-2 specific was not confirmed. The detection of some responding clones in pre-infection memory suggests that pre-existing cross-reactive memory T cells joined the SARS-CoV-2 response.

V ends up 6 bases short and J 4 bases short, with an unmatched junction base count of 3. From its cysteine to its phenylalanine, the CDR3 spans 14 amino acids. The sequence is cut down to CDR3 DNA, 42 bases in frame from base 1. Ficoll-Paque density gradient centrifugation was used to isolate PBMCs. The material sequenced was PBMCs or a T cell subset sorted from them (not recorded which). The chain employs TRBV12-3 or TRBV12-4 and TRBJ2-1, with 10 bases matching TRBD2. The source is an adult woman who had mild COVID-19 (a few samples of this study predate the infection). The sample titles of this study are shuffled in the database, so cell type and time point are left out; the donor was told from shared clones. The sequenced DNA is TGTGCCAGCAGGAGCGGGGGGGCGTACAATGAGCAGTTCTTC. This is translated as CASRSGGAYNEQFF.